This TCR beta chain was sequenced for a study of blood T cells in healthy people across ages. Using a J-beta primer mix together with a sample-barcoded 5' primer, a second PCR was run for roughly 6 to 12 cycles. TCRdb used MiXCR to reprocess the 5' RACE reads, holding one entry per CDR3 protein. The sample has around 2 million distinct CDR3 sequences; about two fifths are singletons. From germline, CDR1 is SEHNR and CDR2 FQNEAQ (reference sequence). The CDR3 runs 13 residues. V lost 10 bases, J lost 2 bases, and 13 bases lay in between. Only a few counts were recorded for this clonotype. The sample consisted of blood. V is TRBV7-9 and J is TRBJ2-3; perhaps TRBD2 as D (6 bases). The source is a human donor in good health. The CDR3 sequence is CATSGRNTDTQYF. The CDR3 DNA follows: TGTGCCACCTCGGGGAGGAACACAGATACGCAGTATTTT.